This is a list of T cell receptor beta chains from one sample in a study of shared clonotypes between healthy human individuals. The data were produced by immunoSEQ multiplex PCR, yet TCRdb's version contains in-frame clones alone and is incomplete. Counted here are over 2 million clones, around 92% occurring once; the ten biggest clones make up around 0.35%. Sample: naive CD4+ T cells from PBMCs. These TCRs come from a man between 18 and 35 years old in good health. Some clones in this sample may be carry-over from other donors' samples. The CDR3 runs from the conserved cysteine through the conserved F or W.

j_call v_call cdr3_aa
TRBJ1-1 TRBV7-8 CASSSLRAEAFF
TRBJ2-5 TRBV10-3 CAINPRPEETQYF
TRBJ1-1 TRBV19 CASSLRAPLRDTEAFF
TRBJ2-7 TRBV20-1 CSAITYEQYF
TRBJ1-2 TRBV4-1 CASSLTGTVTNYGYTF
TRBJ2-1 TRBV7-3 CASSSSTSAGASSEQFF
TRBJ1-4 TRBV18 CASSPVPRGASNEKLFF
TRBJ2-7 TRBV5-1 CASSLGTGSSYEQYF
TRBJ1-1 TRBV28 CASSSPEGFNTEAFF
TRBJ2-1 TRBV6-1 CASSGTSAKGYNEQFF
TRBJ1-3 TRBV10-3 CAISGPGGEADTIYF
TRBJ2-6 TRBV5-6 CASSLVRSAGANVLTF
TRBJ2-3 TRBV5-1 CASSLDYYSKVTDTQYF
TRBJ2-3 TRBV4-2 CASSQVGGTDTQYF
TRBJ2-7 TRBV18 CASSPLRGHNSYEQYF
TRBJ2-7 TRBV7-3 CASSQVGTSTYEQYF
TRBJ2-4 TRBV10-1 CASTTRRAKNIQYF
TRBJ1-4 TRBV29-1 CSVEVGMAELFF
TRBJ2-1 TRBV11-3 CASSASSAGTGEQFF
TRBJ1-4 TRBV11-1 CASSPRGGPNEKLFF
TRBJ2-1 TRBV5-1 CASSLGGYNEQFF
TRBJ2-5 TRBV28 CASETSGSHQYF
TRBJ1-4 TRBV18 CASSSDSNEKLFF
TRBJ2-5 TRBV5-1 CASSLVEQETQYF
TRBJ2-7 TRBV11-2 CASSTPRRGNEQYF
TRBJ2-5 TRBV5-1 CASSLTSVQETQYF
TRBJ1-1 TRBV7-9 CASSGLGEKGNMNTEAFF
TRBJ2-7 TRBV11-2 CASSPGAYEQYF
TRBJ1-2 TRBV9 CASSAYSYGYTF
TRBJ2-5 TRBV28 CASSSSGGKQETQYF
TRBJ1-2 TRBV27 CASSRDSKIYGYTF
TRBJ1-1 TRBV7-3 CASSLRGQGDTEAFF
TRBJ2-1 TRBV29-1 CSLYGTSGKYNEQFF
TRBJ2-6 TRBV4-3 CASSQVTQGALGANVLTF
TRBJ2-5 TRBV28 CASSLPGAATGRRQETQYF
TRBJ1-1 TRBV5-1 CASSPIWGQGYQAFF
TRBJ1-3 TRBV2 CASSLDRFSGNTIYF
TRBJ1-5 TRBV7-2 CASSSDRGSQPQHF
TRBJ2-1 TRBV5-8 CASSLRSVRGFSEQFF
TRBJ2-2 TRBV11-3 CASSATTFRGDTGELFF
TRBJ2-3 TRBV29-1 CSVGIGREDTQYF
TRBJ2-1 TRBV5-1 CASSFRLGVYNEQFF
TRBJ1-1 TRBV28 CASALAGAEAFF
TRBJ1-2 TRBV27 CASSWGMDRPGNGYTF
TRBJ1-1 TRBV28 CASLQNTEAFF
TRBJ2-3 TRBV6-4 CASSVLAGGSTDTQYF
TRBJ1-6 TRBV7-9 CASSLIQGGSSPLHF
TRBJ2-5 TRBV6-5 CASSPGGAIETQYF
TRBJ1-4 TRBV2 CASSPQGTAGGEKLFF
TRBJ1-1 TRBV6-5 CASSGVGSVTEAFF
TRBJ2-1 TRBV29-1 CSVPRGADYNEQFF
TRBJ1-3 TRBV4-2 CASSLLPRGSGNTIYF
TRBJ2-2 TRBV28 CASRRGRGSTGELFF
TRBJ1-2 TRBV29-1 CSVVRTYGYTF
TRBJ1-2 TRBV4-2 CASSQGTEQYGYTF
TRBJ2-7 TRBV11-1 CASSWGLAGVTEQYF
TRBJ2-3 TRBV5-1 CASVDSGGTDTQYF